This entry lists 7 T cell receptor beta chains sequenced from one sample in a study of blood T cell repertoires in COVID-19. Generated by immunoSEQ multiplex PCR, the TCRdb table keeps only in-frame clones and is missing some. This sample yields 71,000 or so clones, of which almost 85% are seen a single time; around 10% belongs to the top ten. The source material was peripheral blood. These receptors were collected from a man between 45 and 60 years old with acute or convalescent COVID-19.

The CDR3 is CASSRQVRGGGEQYF. In DNA form, the CDR3 reads TGTGCCAGCAGTAGACAGGTGCGGGGCGGGGGCGAGCAGTACTTC. The chain employs TRBV6-5 and TRBJ2-7, with D possibly matching TRBD2 (7 bases). The CDR3 is 15 residues long. Between the trimmed V and J ends, which lost 5 bases and 6 bases, there was a span of 20 bases. CDR1 MNHEY and CDR2 SVGAGI come from the germline V gene.

The chain combines TRBV5-1 with TRBJ2-5; the match to TRBD1 covers 8 bases. This CDR3 contains 15 residues. Germline CDR1 is SGHRS and CDR2 is YFSETQ. The ends lost 0 bases at V and 5 bases at J; junction bases unmatched: 6. The CDR3 loop is CASSLAAGGAETQYF. The CDR3 DNA follows: TGCGCCAGCAGCTTGGCCGCAGGGGGCGCGGAGACCCAGTACTTC. The full variable domain, with the rest looked up from reference TRBV5-1 and TRBJ2-5, is KAGVTQTPRYLIKTRGQQVTLSCSPISGHRSVSWYQQTPGQGLQFLFEYFSETQRNKGNFPGRFSGRQFSNSRSEMNVSTLELGDSALYLCASSLAAGGAETQYFGPGTRLLVL.

The chain is built from TRBV27 and TRBJ2-7; unclear D gene. Per the germline V gene, CDR1 is MNHEY and CDR2 is SMNVEV (reference sequence). V was cut by 3 bases and J by 2 bases, with 8 bases left in between. The CDR3 totals 13 residues. CDR3 sequence (DNA): TGTGCCAGCAGTTTGCGGCGGACCTACGAGCAGTACTTC. It codes for CASSLRRTYEQYF.

The chain couples TRBV11-3 to TRBJ2-2, with TRBD2 matching 12 bases. Germline V lookup: CDR1 SGHNT, CDR2 YENEEA. The CDR3 is 16 amino acids. V trimming: 5 bases; J trimming: 7 bases; junction bases outside the gene matches: 8. CDR3 sequence (DNA): TGTGCCAGCAGCCTGCTAGCGGGGGGGCGCGGCGGGGAGCTGTTTTTT. It encodes CASSLLAGGRGGELFF.

This sequence joins TRBV2 and TRBJ1-3, with 9 bases matching TRBD1. From germline, CDR1 is SNHLY and CDR2 FYNNEI. The V gene end was trimmed by 6 bases and the J gene end by 7 bases; junction bases not matched to a gene: 10. The CDR3 has 15 residues. The CDR3 bases are TGTGCCAGCAGACCCAGCCGGGACAGGGTGAACACCATATATTTT. This encodes CASRPSRDRVNTIYF.

V usage is TRBV3-1 (or the pseudogene TRBV3-2) and J usage is TRBJ1-5; 8 bases match TRBD1. CDR1 LGHDT and CDR2 YNNKEL come from the germline V gene (reference sequence). This CDR3 has 14 residues. V lost 3 bases, J lost 5 bases, and 3 bases stayed unmatched. CDR3 region: CASSQTGAYQPQHF. Written as DNA, the CDR3 is TGTGCCAGCAGCCAGACAGGGGCTTATCAGCCCCAGCATTTT.

The chain joins TRBV9 to TRBJ2-1; 10 nucleotides line up with TRBD1. Germline CDR1 and CDR2: SGDLS and YYNGEE. The CDR3 is made up of 16 amino acids. Losses at the gene ends were 0 bases for V and 4 bases for J; bases not matched to a gene: 4. CDR3 bases: TGTGCCAGCAGCGTAGCGTTGGGACAGGGGTACAATGAGCAGTTCTTC. Translation gives CASSVALGQGYNEQFF.